These 19 T cell receptor beta chains were all obtained from the same sample, sequenced in a study of cytomegalovirus exposure and HLA in healthy donors. The PCR was carried out with 60 Vbeta primers and 13 Jbeta primers. Produced via immunoSEQ multiplex PCR; TCRdb's table is partial and in-frame only. The table records more than 95,000 clones, roughly 68% of them present only once. Sequencing was performed on PBMCs. Receptors originate from a woman between 45 and 60 years old in good health and CMV-seropositive.

V usage is TRBV10-3 and J usage is TRBJ1-2, with 10 positions matching TRBD1. Germline CDR1 reads ENHRY; CDR2 reads SYGVKD. V shed 8 bases and J 4 bases; nucleotides not matched to a gene: 4. CDR3 length: 13 residues. In nucleotides, the CDR3 is TGTGCCATCGGGGGACAGGGGCGCTATGGCTACACCTTC. Its translation is CAIGGQGRYGYTF.

This clone was counted between two and nine times. The CDR3 here is CASSPRQGSYNEQFF. The CDR3 DNA follows: TGTGCCAGCAGCCCAAGGCAGGGGTCCTACAATGAGCAGTTCTTC. The J gene is TRBJ2-1, the V gene TRBV7-6; TRBD1 might be the D (6 bases). Germline V lookup: CDR1 SGHVS, CDR2 FNYEAQ. Trimming stripped 5 bases from V and 1 base from J, with 12 bases between. CDR3 length: 15 amino acids.

V is TRBV10-3 and J is TRBJ1-2, with 8 nucleotides matching TRBD1. The CDR3 consists of 16 residues. The V and J ends lost 9 bases and 5 bases, in that order; junction bases with no gene match: 17. Germline-derived CDR1 and CDR2 are ENHRY and SYGVKD. The CDR3 here is CAMGPGTGKQGYGYTF. CDR3 DNA: TGTGCCATGGGGCCGGGGACAGGCAAACAAGGGTATGGCTACACCTTC.

The rearrangement links TRBV5-6 to TRBJ2-2; D is unclear. The CDR3 extends over 13 amino acids. Trimming took off 2 bases at V and 2 bases at J, with 4 bases between the two ends. Per germline, CDR1 SGHDT and CDR2 YYEEEE. The CDR3 is CASSFVNTGELFF. The CDR3 bases are TGTGCCAGCAGCTTCGTTAACACCGGGGAGCTGTTTTTT. The full variable domain, completed using reference TRBV5-6 and TRBJ2-2, is DAGVTQSPTHLIKTRGQQVTLRCSPKSGHDTVSWYQQALGQGPQFIFQYYEEEERQRGNFPDRFSGHQFPNYSSELNVNALLLGDSALYLCASSFVNTGELFFGEGSRLTVL.

The V and J genes are TRBV20-1 and TRBJ2-3, with 7 bases fitting TRBD2. This CDR3 has 11 amino acids. Germline V gives CDR1 DFQATT, CDR2 SNEGSKA (reference sequence). V lost 8 bases, J lost 5 bases, and 4 bases stayed unmatched. The CDR3 bases are TGCAGTAGCGGGGTAGGAGATACGCAGTATTTT. Protein sequence: CSSGVGDTQYF.

By proportion, this clone is medium-sized. This rearrangement joins TRBV5-4 to TRBJ2-1, with 9 bases matching TRBD2. There are 17 residues in the CDR3. Germline loops: CDR1 SGHNT, CDR2 YYREEE (reference sequence). Trimming cost V 0 bases and J 2 bases; bases outside gene matches: 6. The DNA for the CDR3 is TGTGCCAGCAGCTTGGGAGGCGGGGGGGCCCCCTACAATGAGCAGTTCTTC. As protein: CASSLGGGGAPYNEQFF.

This chain joins TRBV10-3 and TRBJ1-5, with D tentatively TRBD1 (5 bases). V lost 2 bases and J lost 0, with 8 bases in between. Per the germline V gene, CDR1 is ENHRY and CDR2 is SYGVKD. This CDR3 region has 15 residues. CDR3 nucleotides: TGTGCCATCAGTGAGCAGGGTTATAGCAATCAGCCCCAGCATTTT. Protein product: CAISEQGYSNQPQHF.

The gene calls are TRBV14 and TRBJ2-2; a weak D match, TRBD1 (5 bases). V lost 0 bases, J lost 0 bases, and 14 bases lay in between. The CDR3 is 18 amino acids. Germline V gives CDR1 SGHDN, CDR2 FVKESK. The CDR3 loop is CASSQETQGLTNTGELFF. The CDR3 nucleotides read TGTGCCAGCAGCCAAGAAACCCAGGGCTTAACGAACACCGGGGAGCTGTTTTTT.

This clone was counted ten times or more. This chain uses TRBV7-9 with TRBJ1-6; 9 nucleotides match TRBD1. The V gene's germline CDR1 is SEHNR and CDR2 FQNEAQ (reference sequence). The ends lost 3 bases at V and 10 bases at J; junction bases unmatched: 4. This CDR3 spans 14 amino acids. The CDR3, as DNA: TGTGCCAGCAGCTTGGGACAGGGACTCTCACCCCTCCACTTT. It yields the protein CASSLGQGLSPLHF.

The chain has TRBV7-2 and TRBJ1-3; the D gene is possibly TRBD1 (5 bases). Per germline, CDR1 SGHTA and CDR2 FQGNSA. Trimming left V 3 bases short and J 3 bases short, with 15 bases between. The CDR3 sequence is 16 residues long. As DNA, the CDR3 is TGTGCCAGCAGCTTTGCACGCCGGAGGGGTGGAAACACCATATATTTT. Protein: CASSFARRRGGNTIYF.

This clone occurred a few times. The J gene is TRBJ2-5, the V gene TRBV5-4; 9 bases agree with TRBD2. Germline assignment: CDR1 SGHNT and CDR2 YYREEE (reference sequence). Losses at the gene ends were 4 bases for V and 0 bases for J; bases not matched to a gene: 7. The CDR3 totals 16 residues. CDR3: CASSKASGENQETQYF. The CDR3 region has the DNA TGTGCCAGCAGCAAAGCTAGCGGGGAGAACCAAGAGACCCAGTACTTC.

V usage is TRBV27 and J usage is TRBJ2-5, with D unresolved. The end of the DNA fits TRBJ2-7 better, so the J call may be wrong. The CDR3 is 13 amino acids. Looked up from germline, CDR1 is MNHEY and CDR2 is SMNVEV (reference sequence). The CDR3, as DNA: TGTGCCAGCAGTTACGGCCCAGGCTACGAGCAGTACTTC. This gives the protein CASSYGPGYEQYF.

Details on this clone: The same CDR3 is also encoded by other DNA sequences in this sample. The V gene is TRBV6-5, the J gene TRBJ1-1; D is undetermined. The CDR3 has 13 residues. CDR1 and CDR2 from the germline V gene are MNHEY and SVGAGI. Trimming cost V 2 bases and J 4 bases, with 8 bases left between them. The DNA of the CDR3 is TGTGCCAGCAGTTACGGGCGGGGCACTGAAGCTTTCTTT. It encodes CASSYGRGTEAFF.

The rearrangement joins TRBV6-1 to TRBJ2-7; D call uncertain. Per germline, CDR1 MNHNS and CDR2 SASEGT. V gave up 6 bases and J gave up 1 base, with 7 bases separating them. The CDR3 is made up of 12 amino acids. CDR3 residues: CASRTGSYEQYF. The CDR3 DNA is TGTGCCAGCAGGACGGGTTCCTACGAGCAGTACTTC.

This clone was seen a few times. The rearrangement uses TRBV27 and TRBJ2-2; TRBD1 agrees at 7 bases. Germline-derived CDR1 and CDR2 are MNHEY and SMNVEV (reference sequence). After removal of 7 bases from V and 4 bases from J, the junction contained 12 bases not matched to a gene. The CDR3 runs 16 residues. The CDR3 region has the DNA TGTGCCAGCAAATGGGGAGTGACAGGGACCACCGGGGAGCTGTTTTTT. The encoded protein is CASKWGVTGTTGELFF.

This clone was seen a few times. The chain couples TRBV18 to TRBJ2-7; 8 bases line up with TRBD1. The CDR3 has 14 residues. Germline CDR1 is KGHSH and CDR2 is LQKENI. J lost 2 bases, V lost 3 bases, and 3 bases had no gene match. The CDR3 DNA reads TGTGCCAGCTCACCGACAGGGGTTCCCTACGAGCAGTACTTC. Its translation is CASSPTGVPYEQYF.

The rearrangement joins TRBV18 to TRBJ2-1, with 9 bases matching TRBD2. From germline, CDR1 is KGHSH and CDR2 LQKENI. V shed 3 bases, J shed 7 bases, and the junction held 10 bases outside the gene matches. The CDR3 is made up of 16 amino acids. CDR3 in amino acids: CASSPFPAGGGNEQFF. The DNA of the CDR3 is TGTGCCAGCTCACCTTTCCCAGCGGGGGGTGGAAATGAGCAGTTCTTC.

Details on this clone: An end of the junction differs from the germline gene, which may be a read error. V is TRBV6-5 and J is TRBJ2-3; D is ambiguous. CDR1 and CDR2 (germline): MNHEY, SVGAGI. The length of the CDR3 is 14 residues. Here the CDR3 DNA reads TGTGCCAGCAGTTACTCTCGTGCACAAGATCCGCAGTATTTT. This codes for CASSYSRAQDPQYF.

The chain employs TRBV9 and TRBJ1-2; TRBD1 agrees at 7 bases. V was pared by 4 bases and J by 13 bases, with 13 bases of the junction left unmatched. Germline V lookup: CDR1 SGDLS, CDR2 YYNGEE. The CDR3 covers 13 residues. The CDR3 nucleotides are TGTGCCAGCAGCCCTGAATCGGACAGGCCCTCCACCTTC. It translates to CASSPESDRPSTF.